This is a list of T cell receptor beta chains from one sample in a study of T cell responses to AZD1222 COVID-19 vaccine. Method: immunoSEQ multiplex PCR; TCRdb's copy keeps in-frame clones and lacks some. The table has 100,000 to 120,000 clones, 70% to 90% seen once. Source: peripheral blood, taken on day 0 of AZD1222 vaccination. The receptors originated from an adult in good health. CDR3s include the opening cysteine and the closing phenylalanine or tryptophan. Fields, in order: D gene, V gene, clone size, J gene, CDR3 protein, CDR3 DNA. The D gene is left open where the match is weak. The size field is filled for only some rows; it gives once, few, many or a size class.

D gene: NA; V gene: TRBV29-1; clone size: NA; J gene: TRBJ2-7; CDR3 protein: CSVEDPKNYQQYF; CDR3 DNA: TGCAGCGTTGAAGACCCGAAGAACTACCAGCAGTACTTC
D gene: NA; V gene: TRBV4-2; clone size: NA; J gene: TRBJ1-2; CDR3 protein: CASSLYRANYGYTF; CDR3 DNA: TGTGCCAGCAGCCTCTACAGGGCCAACTATGGCTACACCTTC
D gene: TRBD1; V gene: TRBV7-2; clone size: NA; J gene: TRBJ1-2; CDR3 protein: CASSEETGIKDYTF; CDR3 DNA: TGTGCCAGCAGCGAGGAGACAGGGATTAAGGACTACACCTTC
D gene: NA; V gene: TRBV6-5; clone size: once; J gene: TRBJ2-7; CDR3 protein: CASSTPWTGRDEQYF; CDR3 DNA: TGTGCCAGCAGTACACCTTGGACAGGGAGGGACGAGCAGTACTTC
D gene: NA; V gene: TRBV30; clone size: NA; J gene: TRBJ1-3; CDR3 protein: CASGAGTGNTIYF; CDR3 DNA: TGTGCCTCCGGCGCGGGCACTGGAAACACCATATATTTT
D gene: NA; V gene: TRBV29-1; clone size: NA; J gene: TRBJ1-1; CDR3 protein: CSARGLNMNTEAFF; CDR3 DNA: TGCAGCGCGAGGGGACTAAACATGAACACTGAAGCTTTCTTT
D gene: TRBD2; V gene: TRBV3-1/TRBV3-2; clone size: few; J gene: TRBJ2-7; CDR3 protein: CASSGTSGSYEQYF; CDR3 DNA: TGTGCCAGCAGTGGGACTAGCGGGAGTTACGAGCAGTACTTC
D gene: TRBD1; V gene: TRBV28; clone size: NA; J gene: TRBJ1-4; CDR3 protein: CASSYPGTGGEKLFF; CDR3 DNA: TGTGCCAGCAGCTACCCCGGGACAGGGGGGGAAAAACTGTTTTTT
D gene: NA; V gene: TRBV2; clone size: NA; J gene: TRBJ2-3; CDR3 protein: CASSALADTQYF; CDR3 DNA: TGTGCCAGCAGTGCCTTGGCAGATACGCAGTATTTT
D gene: NA; V gene: TRBV7-2; clone size: NA; J gene: TRBJ2-3; CDR3 protein: CASSLAPPPEGTQYF; CDR3 DNA: TGTGCCAGCAGCTTAGCGCCCCCTCCAGAAGGTACGCAGTATTTT
D gene: TRBD1; V gene: TRBV7-2; clone size: NA; J gene: TRBJ1-2; CDR3 protein: CASRSGGGTGRGYTF; CDR3 DNA: TGTGCCAGCAGGTCCGGTGGGGGGACAGGGCGCGGCTACACCTTC
D gene: NA; V gene: TRBV7-8; clone size: NA; J gene: TRBJ1-1; CDR3 protein: CASSLVQASATEAFF; CDR3 DNA: TGTGCCAGCAGCTTAGTCCAGGCCTCCGCCACTGAAGCTTTCTTT
D gene: TRBD2; V gene: TRBV13; clone size: NA; J gene: TRBJ2-2; CDR3 protein: CASRAGGPETGELFF; CDR3 DNA: TGTGCCAGCCGGGCGGGAGGACCTGAAACCGGGGAGCTGTTTTTT
D gene: TRBD1; V gene: TRBV4-1; clone size: NA; J gene: TRBJ1-2; CDR3 protein: CASSQPLGQTNYGYTF; CDR3 DNA: TGCGCCAGCAGCCAACCCCTGGGACAGACTAACTATGGCTACACCTTC
D gene: TRBD1; V gene: TRBV5-6; clone size: NA; J gene: TRBJ1-6; CDR3 protein: CASSLSRQGSRSLHF; CDR3 DNA: TGTGCCAGCAGCTTGAGTCGACAGGGCAGTAGGTCCCTCCACTTT
D gene: NA; V gene: TRBV5-1; clone size: once; J gene: TRBJ1-1; CDR3 protein: CASSGGQSGTEAFF; CDR3 DNA: TGCGCCAGCAGCGGAGGACAGTCGGGCACTGAAGCTTTCTTT
D gene: NA; V gene: TRBV28; clone size: NA; J gene: TRBJ2-3; CDR3 protein: CASSPQPGLGGTDTQYF; CDR3 DNA: TGTGCCAGCAGTCCTCAACCGGGACTGGGTGGCACAGATACGCAGTATTTT
D gene: NA; V gene: TRBV15; clone size: once; J gene: TRBJ2-4; CDR3 protein: CATSRHEAKNIQYF; CDR3 DNA: TGTGCCACCAGCAGACACGAAGCCAAAAACATTCAGTACTTC
D gene: NA; V gene: TRBV4-1; clone size: NA; J gene: TRBJ1-2; CDR3 protein: CASSPSPGEGYTF; CDR3 DNA: TGCGCCAGCAGCCCATCCCCGGGGGAGGGCTACACCTTC
D gene: TRBD1; V gene: TRBV2; clone size: NA; J gene: TRBJ1-2; CDR3 protein: CASTDRGYGYTF; CDR3 DNA: TGTGCCAGCACTGACAGGGGCTATGGCTACACCTTC
D gene: NA; V gene: TRBV18; clone size: NA; J gene: TRBJ1-2; CDR3 protein: CASSPGQAPNYGYTF; CDR3 DNA: TGTGCCAGCTCACCTGGGCAGGCCCCTAACTATGGCTACACCTTC
D gene: NA; V gene: TRBV19; clone size: NA; J gene: TRBJ1-1; CDR3 protein: CASSPPGGRRAFF; CDR3 DNA: TGTGCCAGTAGTCCCCCCGGCGGGAGGCGAGCTTTCTTT
D gene: TRBD2; V gene: TRBV19; clone size: NA; J gene: TRBJ2-1; CDR3 protein: CASSIGGGPGNEQFF; CDR3 DNA: TGTGCCAGTAGTATTGGGGGAGGGCCGGGGAATGAGCAGTTCTTC
D gene: NA; V gene: TRBV4-2; clone size: once; J gene: TRBJ2-7; CDR3 protein: CASSQDRANSYEQYF; CDR3 DNA: TGTGCCAGCAGCCAAGATCGAGCGAACTCCTACGAGCAGTACTTC
D gene: TRBD1; V gene: TRBV5-4; clone size: NA; J gene: TRBJ2-4; CDR3 protein: CASMAQGVDIQYF; CDR3 DNA: TGTGCCAGCATGGCACAGGGGGTCGACATTCAGTACTTC
D gene: NA; V gene: TRBV21-1; clone size: medium-sized; J gene: TRBJ2-7; CDR3 protein: CASSAYLGQAPSSYEQYF; CDR3 DNA: TGTGCCAGCAGCGCCTACTTAGGACAAGCACCAAGCTCCTACGAGCAGTACTTC
D gene: NA; V gene: TRBV9; clone size: NA; J gene: TRBJ1-1; CDR3 protein: CASSVAGQNTEAFF; CDR3 DNA: TGTGCCAGCAGCGTAGCGGGACAAAACACTGAAGCTTTCTTT
D gene: NA; V gene: TRBV6-1; clone size: once; J gene: TRBJ1-6; CDR3 protein: CASSEALGRTNSPLHF; CDR3 DNA: TGTGCCAGCAGTGAAGCGCTCGGACGGACTAATTCACCCCTCCACTTT
D gene: NA; V gene: TRBV28; clone size: NA; J gene: TRBJ2-4; CDR3 protein: CASYLTAAKNIQYF; CDR3 DNA: TGTGCCAGCTACCTGACAGCAGCCAAAAACATTCAGTACTTC
D gene: TRBD1; V gene: TRBV27; clone size: NA; J gene: TRBJ2-5; CDR3 protein: CASSMRGLFQETQYF; CDR3 DNA: TGTGCCAGCAGTATGAGGGGGCTGTTCCAAGAGACCCAGTACTTC
D gene: NA; V gene: TRBV12-2; clone size: few; J gene: TRBJ2-7; CDR3 protein: CASRNWTSGRRSTYEQYF; CDR3 DNA: TGTGCAAGTCGAAATTGGACTAGCGGGAGGAGATCCACCTACGAGCAGTACTTC
D gene: NA; V gene: TRBV5-1; clone size: NA; J gene: TRBJ2-3; CDR3 protein: CASVKGSGSTDTQYF; CDR3 DNA: TGCGCCAGCGTGAAGGGCAGCGGGAGCACAGATACGCAGTATTTT
D gene: NA; V gene: TRBV5-4; clone size: NA; J gene: TRBJ1-3; CDR3 protein: CASSLAGVVNTIYF; CDR3 DNA: TGTGCCAGCAGCTTGGCAGGGGTGGTAAACACCATATATTTT
D gene: TRBD1; V gene: TRBV7-2; clone size: once; J gene: TRBJ1-1; CDR3 protein: CASSLRWMGQGYTEAFF; CDR3 DNA: TGTGCCAGCAGCTTACGGTGGATGGGACAGGGGTACACTGAAGCTTTCTTT
D gene: TRBD2; V gene: TRBV7-8; clone size: NA; J gene: TRBJ2-2; CDR3 protein: CASSSRTSSPTGELFF; CDR3 DNA: TGTGCCAGCAGCTCCCGGACTAGTTCCCCCACCGGGGAGCTGTTTTTT
D gene: TRBD1; V gene: TRBV28; clone size: NA; J gene: TRBJ2-5; CDR3 protein: CASTHEWGDRGLGTQYF; CDR3 DNA: TGTGCCAGCACCCATGAGTGGGGGGACAGGGGGCTTGGGACCCAGTACTTC
D gene: NA; V gene: TRBV19; clone size: NA; J gene: TRBJ1-2; CDR3 protein: CASSPRQAFYGYTF; CDR3 DNA: TGTGCCAGTAGTCCCAGACAGGCTTTCTATGGCTACACCTTC
D gene: NA; V gene: TRBV7-6; clone size: NA; J gene: TRBJ2-1; CDR3 protein: CASRDPRQRSSEQFF; CDR3 DNA: TGTGCCAGCAGGGATCCCAGACAGAGGTCTTCTGAGCAGTTCTTC
D gene: NA; V gene: TRBV19; clone size: NA; J gene: TRBJ1-4; CDR3 protein: CASSLTSLSIGEKLFF; CDR3 DNA: TGTGCCAGTAGTCTGACAAGTTTATCAATCGGAGAAAAACTGTTTTTT
D gene: NA; V gene: TRBV7-8; clone size: NA; J gene: TRBJ2-2; CDR3 protein: CASSPGVAVTGELFF; CDR3 DNA: TGTGCCAGCAGCCCCGGGGTAGCGGTTACCGGGGAGCTGTTTTTT
D gene: NA; V gene: TRBV28; clone size: NA; J gene: TRBJ2-7; CDR3 protein: CASVKDRSSYEQYF; CDR3 DNA: TGTGCCAGCGTCAAAGATAGGAGCTCCTACGAGCAGTACTTC
D gene: NA; V gene: TRBV19; clone size: NA; J gene: TRBJ1-5; CDR3 protein: CASTSALLKGGNQPQHF; CDR3 DNA: TGTGCCAGTACCAGCGCTTTGTTAAAGGGTGGCAATCAGCCCCAGCATTTT
D gene: NA; V gene: TRBV7-9; clone size: NA; J gene: TRBJ2-5; CDR3 protein: CASSPTLGQAGQETQYF; CDR3 DNA: TGTGCCAGCAGCCCGACGCTAGGGCAGGCCGGCCAAGAGACCCAGTACTTC
D gene: NA; V gene: TRBV2; clone size: NA; J gene: TRBJ1-6; CDR3 protein: CASNGPQINSPLHF; CDR3 DNA: TGTGCCAGCAATGGGCCACAAATAAATTCACCCCTCCACTTT
D gene: NA; V gene: TRBV3-1/TRBV3-2; clone size: NA; J gene: TRBJ2-7; CDR3 protein: CASSQGVRGYEQYF; CDR3 DNA: TGTGCCAGCAGCCAAGGGGTCAGGGGTTACGAGCAGTACTTC
D gene: TRBD1; V gene: TRBV29-1; clone size: NA; J gene: TRBJ2-7; CDR3 protein: CSVERRDRGKYEQYF; CDR3 DNA: TGCAGCGTTGAACGGCGGGACAGGGGAAAGTACGAGCAGTACTTC
D gene: NA; V gene: TRBV28; clone size: NA; J gene: TRBJ1-1; CDR3 protein: CASSSHGTENTEAFF; CDR3 DNA: TGTGCCAGCAGTTCCCATGGGACCGAGAACACTGAAGCTTTCTTT
D gene: TRBD2; V gene: TRBV3-1/TRBV3-2; clone size: NA; J gene: TRBJ2-2; CDR3 protein: CASSQENLAGGGTGELFF; CDR3 DNA: TGTGCCAGCAGCCAAGAAAACCTAGCGGGAGGGGGCACCGGGGAGCTGTTTTTT
D gene: TRBD2; V gene: TRBV9; clone size: few; J gene: TRBJ2-1; CDR3 protein: CASSVVKSSGRYNEQFF; CDR3 DNA: TGTGCCAGCAGCGTAGTTAAGTCTAGCGGGAGGTACAATGAGCAGTTCTTC
D gene: NA; V gene: TRBV24-1; clone size: NA; J gene: TRBJ2-3; CDR3 protein: CASSGVGTDTQYF; CDR3 DNA: TGTGCCTCCTCGGGGGTGGGCACAGATACGCAGTATTTT
D gene: TRBD2; V gene: TRBV11-1; clone size: NA; J gene: TRBJ2-5; CDR3 protein: CASSSIAGVQETQYF; CDR3 DNA: TGTGCCAGCAGCTCTATAGCGGGGGTACAAGAGACCCAGTACTTC
D gene: TRBD1; V gene: TRBV14; clone size: NA; J gene: TRBJ1-1; CDR3 protein: CASSQDLVRQGGKRMNTEAFF; CDR3 DNA: TGTGCCAGCAGCCAAGATCTCGTTCGACAGGGCGGGAAGAGGATGAACACTGAAGCTTTCTTT
D gene: NA; V gene: TRBV7-9; clone size: NA; J gene: TRBJ1-2; CDR3 protein: CASSLELANSWDGYTF; CDR3 DNA: TGTGCCAGCAGCTTAGAGTTGGCAAACTCTTGGGATGGCTACACCTTC
D gene: TRBD1; V gene: TRBV27; clone size: NA; J gene: TRBJ1-6; CDR3 protein: CASSLSFRQGGLNSPLHF; CDR3 DNA: TGTGCCAGCAGTTTATCGTTTCGACAGGGAGGCCTCAATTCACCCCTCCACTTT
D gene: TRBD1; V gene: TRBV5-1; clone size: NA; J gene: TRBJ1-1; CDR3 protein: CASSPQTGGSMNTEAFF; CDR3 DNA: TGCGCCAGCAGCCCCCAGACAGGGGGATCAATGAACACTGAAGCTTTCTTT
D gene: TRBD1; V gene: TRBV18; clone size: once; J gene: TRBJ1-1; CDR3 protein: CASSGTGGRTEAFF; CDR3 DNA: TGTGCCAGCTCAGGGACAGGGGGCCGAACTGAAGCTTTCTTT
D gene: TRBD2; V gene: TRBV11-3; clone size: NA; J gene: TRBJ2-1; CDR3 protein: CASSPTSDNEQFF; CDR3 DNA: TGTGCCAGCAGCCCCACTAGCGACAATGAGCAGTTCTTC
D gene: NA; V gene: TRBV9; clone size: NA; J gene: TRBJ1-6; CDR3 protein: CASSVELSSYNSPLHF; CDR3 DNA: TGTGCCAGCAGCGTCGAGTTGAGCTCCTATAATTCACCCCTCCACTTT
D gene: NA; V gene: TRBV29-1; clone size: NA; J gene: TRBJ2-5; CDR3 protein: CSVEGTPPKTQYF; CDR3 DNA: TGCAGCGTTGAAGGGACGCCCCCAAAGACCCAGTACTTC
D gene: NA; V gene: TRBV19; clone size: few; J gene: TRBJ1-1; CDR3 protein: CASSIALMNTEAFF; CDR3 DNA: TGTGCCAGTAGTATTGCTCTTATGAACACTGAAGCTTTCTTT